Following are 25 T cell receptor beta chains from one sample sequenced in a study of blood T cell repertoires in COVID-19 (dated by TCRdb to 2018 to 2021). The method was the immunoSEQ multiplex PCR assay. TCRdb stores this immuneACCESS table with in-frame sequences only. Part of the clones is absent; in the studies checked, under half of the shortfall reflects unresolved V genes, and no reason is known for the rest. The sample table contains 90,000 or so clones; only one count was recorded for over 80% of them. About 2% of the sample rests with the top ten. The sequencing input was peripheral blood. The receptor source for this set is a human donor with active COVID-19. The donor label of this sample is uncertain.

The chain couples TRBV7-2 to TRBJ1-2; TRBD1 matches 9 bases. The germline V gene has CDR1 SGHTA and CDR2 FQGNSA. This CDR3 comprises 15 residues. Germline trimming cut 6 bases from V and 3 bases from J; bases unmatched to any gene: 8. The CDR3 is CASSPNRDRDYGYTF. The CDR3 DNA is TGTGCCAGCAGTCCTAACCGGGACAGGGACTATGGCTACACCTTC.

This chain joins TRBV4-2 and TRBJ2-3; a possible D gene is TRBD1 (6 bases). The CDR3 totals 16 residues. Germline V gene lookup returns CDR1 LGHNA and CDR2 YNFKEQ. Trimming removed 0 bases at V and 4 bases at J, with 14 bases between. Written as DNA, the CDR3 is TGTGCCAGCAGCCAAGATACAGGGAACCCCCCAGATACGCAGTATTTT. Protein: CASSQDTGNPPDTQYF.

The V gene is TRBV6-5, the J gene TRBJ1-6; maybe TRBD1 (5 bases). V was clipped by 11 bases and J by 7 bases, with 18 bases between them. The CDR3 spans 14 residues. CDR1 and CDR2 (germline): MNHEY, SVGAGI. This CDR3 is CAGTTGIWNSPLHF. CDR3 bases: TGTGCCGGGACTACAGGTATTTGGAATTCACCCCTCCACTTT.

This chain links TRBV4-1 with TRBJ1-3, with D possibly matching TRBD1 (6 bases). Germline CDR1 is MGHRA and CDR2 is YSYEKL. The V end lost 6 bases, the J end lost 4 bases, and 16 bases lay between the germline ends. CDR3 length: 15 residues. CDR3 amino acids: CASSPRDRSGNTIYF. The CDR3 region has the DNA TGCGCCAGCAGTCCGAGAGACAGGAGCGGAAACACCATATATTTT.

The sample holds one count of this clone. The chain carries TRBV27 and TRBJ2-3; D not certain. Germline CDR1 MNHEY, CDR2 SMNVEV (reference sequence). The CDR3 loop spans 14 amino acids. The V end was cut by 6 bases, the J end by 1 base, with 11 bases between. CDR3 region: CASSRLVGTDTQYF. DNA of the CDR3: TGTGCCAGCAGCCGTCTAGTGGGCACAGATACGCAGTATTTT.

The chain carries TRBV27 and TRBJ1-2; D may be TRBD1 (5 bases). The CDR3 consists of 15 residues. The germline V gene has CDR1 MNHEY and CDR2 SMNVEV (reference sequence). V was shortened by 8 bases and J by 5 bases, with 21 bases between the two germline ends. CDR3: CASASMSTGRYGYTF. As DNA, the CDR3 is TGTGCCAGCGCGTCGATGAGCACAGGCCGATATGGCTACACCTTC.

The rearrangement links TRBV3-1 (or the pseudogene TRBV3-2) to TRBJ1-4, with a weak D call TRBD1 (5 bases). The CDR3 sequence is 15 residues long. The germline CDR1 and CDR2 sequences are LGHDT and YNNKEL (reference sequence). V gave up 1 base and J gave up 7 bases, with 13 bases separating them. In DNA form, the CDR3 reads TGTGCCAGCAGCCAAGCTTCAGGGATTAGTGAAAAACTGTTTTTT. Translated, it gives CASSQASGISEKLFF.

The CDR3, as DNA: TGTGCCAGCAGGGGTGGTGGCGGGGGGGCCGCTGATACGCAGTATTTT. Residues: CASRGGGGGAADTQYF. The chain combines TRBV28 with TRBJ2-3; 9 nucleotides agree with TRBD2. This CDR3 contains 16 residues. Germline V gene data show CDR1 as MDHEN and CDR2 as SYDVKM. The trim removed 6 bases at V and 6 bases at J, leaving 13 bases unmatched. The full variable domain, completed using reference TRBV28 and TRBJ2-3, is DVKVTQSSRYLVKRTGEKVFLECVQDMDHENMFWYRQDPGLGLRLIYFSYDVKMKEKGDIPEGYSVSREKKERFSLILESASTNQTSMYLCASRGGGGGAADTQYFGPGTRLTVL.

This clone appeared once. The chain has TRBV4-1 and TRBJ2-1, with D perhaps matching TRBD2 (6 bases). The CDR3 is 17 amino acids. V lost 3 bases to trimming and J lost 6 bases, with 21 bases between them. CDR1 and CDR2 (germline): MGHRA, YSYEKL. The CDR3 region is CASSQGSGLQHRNEQFF. DNA of the CDR3: TGCGCCAGCAGCCAGGGATCGGGACTCCAACACCGCAATGAGCAGTTCTTC.

This chain links TRBV5-1 with TRBJ2-3; D call uncertain. Germline assignment: CDR1 SGHRS and CDR2 YFSETQ. The CDR3 runs 14 residues. Between the trimmed V and J ends, which lost 0 bases and 2 bases, there was a span of 7 bases. The CDR3 DNA follows: TGCGCCAGCAGCTTGGTTCGGTACACAGATACGCAGTATTTT. It translates to CASSLVRYTDTQYF.

J is TRBJ2-5 and V is TRBV24-1; 7 nucleotides line up with TRBD1. In germline, CDR1 is KGHDR, CDR2 SFDVKD. CDR3 length: 15 residues. V gave up 3 bases and J gave up 4 bases; unmatched junction bases: 7. The CDR3 DNA follows: TGTGCCACCAGTGATGGGGACAGTTTTTCAGAGACCCAGTACTTC. Its translation: CATSDGDSFSETQYF.

This clone came up once. The CDR3 region is CSVVGRVNQETQYF. The CDR3 region has the DNA TGCAGCGTTGTGGGCAGGGTTAACCAAGAGACCCAGTACTTC. The chain is built from TRBV29-1 and TRBJ2-5, with a tentative D call TRBD1 (5 bases). The V gene lost 4 bases and the J gene lost 0 bases, with 12 bases spanning the gap. The germline V gene has CDR1 SQVTM and CDR2 ANQGSEA. This CDR3 region has 14 residues.

This clone was recorded once. This sequence joins TRBV18 and TRBJ1-1; D not certain. V was cut by 3 bases and J by 11 bases, with 13 bases left in between. The CDR3 has 12 residues. Germline V gene data show CDR1 as KGHSH and CDR2 as LQKENI. The CDR3 nucleotides are TGTGCCAGCTCACCCCCAGGCGGGTACGCTTTCTTT. It yields the protein CASSPPGGYAFF.

The chain uses TRBV10-3 and TRBJ2-7; maybe TRBD2 (6 bases). CDR3 length equals 12 residues. V lost 6 bases to trimming and J lost 5 bases, with 11 bases between them. Germline CDR1 and CDR2: ENHRY and SYGVKD. CDR3: CAIRGLSDEQYF. The DNA for the CDR3 is TGTGCCATCAGGGGACTTTCCGACGAGCAGTACTTC.

This clone was observed a few times. This chain uses TRBV5-4 with TRBJ2-5, with D perhaps TRBD1 (5 bases). Germline V lookup: CDR1 SGHNT, CDR2 YYREEE (reference sequence). The CDR3 totals 14 residues. Trimming cost V 5 bases and J 3 bases, with 14 bases left between them. The CDR3 DNA reads as TGTGCCAGCAGGCCTGGGGCTTGGGAAGAGACCCAGTACTTC. Its protein is CASRPGAWEETQYF.

The chain joins TRBV7-8 to TRBJ1-5; 8 nucleotides match TRBD1. J gave up 4 bases and V 0 bases, and 2 bases lay outside the gene matches. Germline values: CDR1 SGHVS, CDR2 FQNEAQ. The CDR3 extends over 15 amino acids. The CDR3 nucleotides read TGTGCCAGCAGCTTAGCGCGACAGGGGAATCAGCCCCAGCATTTT. Translated: CASSLARQGNQPQHF.

The chain couples TRBV5-8 to TRBJ1-1; 10 bases agree with TRBD1. Losses at the gene ends were 2 bases for V and 5 bases for J; bases not matched to a gene: 12. From germline, CDR1 is SGHTS and CDR2 YDEGEE. CDR3 length equals 17 residues. The CDR3 loop reads CASSFPGQGGLRTEAFF. DNA for the CDR3: TGTGCCAGCAGCTTTCCTGGACAGGGGGGATTGAGGACTGAAGCTTTCTTT.

The chain employs TRBV28 and TRBJ1-6; a possible D gene is TRBD1 (5 bases). The CDR3 extends over 14 amino acids. Per germline, CDR1 MDHEN and CDR2 SYDVKM. Trimming shortened V by 3 bases and J by 7 bases, and 10 bases separated the two germline ends. CDR3 amino acids: CASSFTRGNSPLHF. In nucleotides, the CDR3 is TGTGCCAGCAGTTTCACCCGGGGGAATTCACCCCTCCACTTT.

The CDR3 coding sequence is TGTGCCAGCAGCCCCGGGGGACAGGGGTCCTCTTGGAAGAGCTACACCTTC. Its protein product is CASSPGGQGSSWKSYTF. This sequence joins TRBV27 and TRBJ1-2; 10 positions match TRBD1. V lost 6 bases to trimming and J lost 9 bases; unmatched junction nucleotides: 19. Per germline, CDR1 MNHEY and CDR2 SMNVEV (reference sequence). This CDR3 has 17 residues.

The chain carries TRBV9 and TRBJ2-7; a weak D match, TRBD2 (5 bases). This CDR3 is 15 amino acids long. Looked up from germline, CDR1 is SGDLS and CDR2 is YYNGEE. Between the trimmed V and J ends, which lost 0 bases and 1 base, there was a span of 11 bases. This chain's CDR3 is CASSVDGDGSYEQYF. The CDR3 nucleotides read TGTGCCAGCAGCGTAGACGGGGATGGATCCTACGAGCAGTACTTC. Filled out from reference TRBV9 and TRBJ2-7, the complete variable domain reads DSGVTQTPKHLITATGQRVTLRCSPRSGDLSVYWYQQSLDQGLQFLIQYYNGEERAKGNILERFSAQQFPDLHSELNLSSLELGDSALYFCASSVDGDGSYEQYFGPGTRLTVT.

This clone showed up just once. The J gene is TRBJ2-1, the V gene TRBV6-4; possibly TRBD2 for D (6 bases). Germline CDR1 is MRHNA and CDR2 is SNTAGT. This CDR3 contains 13 residues. V was pared by 5 bases and J by 5 bases, with 10 bases between. This CDR3 reads CASSRRTNNEQFF. DNA for the CDR3: TGTGCCAGCAGTCGAAGGACTAACAATGAGCAGTTCTTC.

The rearrangement uses TRBV18 and TRBJ1-6, with a possible D match to TRBD1 (5 bases). The CDR3 has 14 amino acids. The V gene lost 6 bases and the J gene lost 8 bases, with 14 bases spanning the gap. Germline CDR1 reads KGHSH; CDR2 reads LQKENI. CDR3 sequence: CASSPATQDSPLHF. CDR3 in DNA: TGTGCCAGCTCCCCGGCCACACAGGATTCACCCCTCCACTTT.

The J gene is TRBJ2-3, the V gene TRBV19; TRBD2 might be the D (6 bases). V was cut by 0 bases and J by 3 bases, with 10 bases left in between. The CDR3 loop spans 15 amino acids. CDR1 is LNHDA, CDR2 SQIVND, per germline (reference sequence). The CDR3 DNA sequence: TGTGCCAGTAGTATAGATGGCGGGGAAACAGATACGCAGTATTTT. Translation: CASSIDGGETDTQYF.

The chain employs TRBV18 and TRBJ2-7; TRBD2 aligns across 12 bases. J was trimmed by 2 bases and V by 3 bases; bases with no gene match: 2. Germline V lookup: CDR1 KGHSH, CDR2 LQKENI. This CDR3 contains 15 residues. CDR3 protein: CASSPASGGAYEQYF. The CDR3 DNA reads as TGTGCCAGCTCACCGGCTAGCGGGGGGGCCTACGAGCAGTACTTC.

The V and J genes are TRBV7-9 and TRBJ1-2; no clear D. The CDR3 covers 17 residues. CDR1 is SEHNR, CDR2 FQNEAQ, per germline (reference sequence). Trimming left V 4 bases short and J 8 bases short, with 26 bases between. The CDR3 sequence: CASSSPPIGALGWGYTF. The CDR3 DNA reads TGTGCCAGCAGCTCACCCCCCATTGGCGCTCTCGGGTGGGGCTACACCTTC.